These 32 T cell receptor beta chains were all obtained from the same sample, sequenced in a study of technical replicates of blood from a handful of donors (dated by TCRdb to between 2016 and 2019). Preparation of the library involved the immunoSEQ multiplex PCR assay. Entries here come from immuneACCESS through TCRdb and include only in-frame sequences with V and J called. Some clones fail to appear in such tables; in the studies checked, an unresolved V gene covers under half of the shortfall, and the cause of the remainder is unknown. A total of just under 60,000 clones appear in this sample, roughly 91% of them only once. The top ten clones comprise approximately 3.9% of the sample. The sequenced sample consisted of PBMCs. These receptors were collected from a human donor in good health. Some clones in this sample may be carry-over from other donors' samples.

The V call is TRBV19, the J call TRBJ2-7, with 10 bases matching TRBD1. Germline CDR1 LNHDA, CDR2 SQIVND (reference sequence). The CDR3 runs 14 residues. V shed 5 bases, J shed 3 bases, and the junction held 4 bases outside the gene matches. The CDR3 nucleotides are TGTGCCAGTAGTGCGGGACAGGGGCGCTACGAGCAGTACTTC. Encoded protein: CASSAGQGRYEQYF.

The V and J genes are TRBV7-6 and TRBJ2-1, with D perhaps matching TRBD2 (6 bases). V was cut by 0 bases and J by 12 bases, with 18 bases left in between. CDR3 length equals 15 residues. Germline V CDR1 and CDR2: SGHVS, FNYEAQ. The CDR3 DNA is TGTGCCAGCAGCTTAGCGGCGGGGCTAGCGATGCGGCAGTTCTTC. Residues: CASSLAAGLAMRQFF.

The rearrangement links TRBV7-9 to TRBJ1-2, with TRBD1 identical over 9 bases. CDR1 is SEHNR, CDR2 FQNEAQ, per germline (reference sequence). The V segment lost 5 bases and the J segment 4 bases; nucleotides outside the gene matches: 8. There are 15 residues in the CDR3. CDR3: CASSPRQGGIYGYTF. The CDR3 bases are TGTGCCAGCAGCCCCCGACAGGGGGGGATCTATGGCTACACCTTC.

The rearrangement links TRBV5-1 to TRBJ2-1; 12 bases fit TRBD2. The length of the CDR3 is 17 residues. V dropped 4 bases and J dropped 8; count of bases not matched to a gene: 13. Germline CDR1 SGHRS, CDR2 YFSETQ. CDR3 DNA sequence: TGCGCCAGCAGCAAGCTGACTAGCGGGGGCCAAGCTGATGAGCAGTTCTTC. Amino acids: CASSKLTSGGQADEQFF.

The chain carries TRBV7-2 and TRBJ2-7; D unresolved. Trimming took 5 bases from V and 3 from J, leaving 5 bases between them. This CDR3 contains 11 residues. Germline V gene data show CDR1 as SGHTA and CDR2 as FQGNSA. CDR3 sequence reads: CASSPNYEQYF. The CDR3 nucleotides are TGTGCCAGCAGCCCAAACTACGAGCAGTACTTC.

The rearrangement uses TRBV15 and TRBJ1-6; 8 nucleotides line up with TRBD1. Per the germline V gene, CDR1 is LNHNV and CDR2 is YYDKDF (reference sequence). The CDR3 is 16 amino acids. V lost 6 bases and J lost 4; bases outside the gene matches: 8. CDR3 loop: CATSKGQGTYNSPLHF. CDR3 DNA sequence: TGTGCCACCAGTAAAGGACAGGGCACATATAATTCACCCCTCCACTTT. Filled out from reference TRBV15 and TRBJ1-6, the complete variable domain reads DAMVIQNPRYQVTQFGKPVTLSCSQTLNHNVMYWYQQKSSQAPKLLFHYYDKDFNNEADTPDNFQSRRPNTSFCFLDIRSPGLGDTAMYLCATSKGQGTYNSPLHFGNGTRLTVT.

In DNA form, the CDR3 reads TGTGCCAGCAGCAGGGACAGGGCGGGGAACACTGAAGCTTTCTTT. Translation gives CASSRDRAGNTEAFF. V usage is TRBV7-3 and J usage is TRBJ1-1, with TRBD1 identical over 9 bases. The V segment lost 5 bases and the J segment 1 base; nucleotides outside the gene matches: 5. There are 15 residues in the CDR3. In germline, CDR1 is SGHTA, CDR2 FQGTGA.

This sequence joins TRBV2 and TRBJ1-5, with TRBD1 matching 7 bases. Trimming cost V 6 bases and J 1 base; bases outside gene matches: 3. This CDR3 is built from 14 residues. Germline CDR1 is SNHLY and CDR2 is FYNNEI. CDR3 nucleotide sequence: TGTGCCAGCAGCCCGACAGGGAGCAATCAGCCCCAGCATTTT. This gives the protein CASSPTGSNQPQHF.

This chain joins TRBV5-1 and TRBJ1-2; D not certain. Trimming pared 6 bases from V and 6 bases from J, leaving 9 bases between. This CDR3 is 11 amino acids long. Germline V gene lookup returns CDR1 SGHRS and CDR2 YFSETQ. CDR3 region: CASMRGNGYTF. CDR3 DNA sequence: TGCGCCAGCATGCGGGGAAATGGCTACACCTTC.

The chain uses TRBV11-1 and TRBJ2-7, with a weak D call TRBD1 (6 bases). CDR3 length equals 13 residues. V was shortened by 2 bases and J by 6 bases, with 11 bases between the two germline ends. Germline CDR1 is SGHAT and CDR2 is FQDESV (reference sequence). CDR3 region: CASSLSGVAEQYF. In DNA, the CDR3 is TGTGCCAGCAGCTTATCAGGGGTCGCCGAGCAGTACTTC.

J is TRBJ2-1 and V is TRBV4-3, with 10 bases lining up with TRBD1. Germline CDR1 and CDR2: LGHNA and YSLEER. The J segment lost 7 bases and the V segment lost 2 bases, leaving 8 bases of the junction unmatched. The CDR3 is made up of 16 amino acids. CDR3 bases: TGCGCCAGCAGCCAACCTCCTTGGACAGGGGGGAATGAGCAGTTCTTC. It specifies CASSQPPWTGGNEQFF.

The rearrangement joins TRBV11-2 to TRBJ1-6, with D tentatively TRBD1 (6 bases). Germline V CDR1 and CDR2: SGHAT, FQNNGV. The V and J ends lost 1 base and 6 bases respectively, with 10 bases between them. CDR3 length: 15 residues. The CDR3: CASSLGGPANSPLHF. The CDR3 coding sequence is TGTGCCAGCAGCTTAGGGGGGCCTGCTAATTCACCCCTCCACTTT.

The V call is TRBV30, the J call TRBJ2-5; 9 nucleotides align to TRBD2. J lost 4 bases, V lost 8 bases, and 14 bases had no gene match. Germline CDR1 reads GTSNPN; CDR2 reads SVGIG (reference sequence). The CDR3 loop spans 15 amino acids. CDR3 DNA sequence: TGTGCCCATAAGGAAAATAGCGGGAGAGGAGAGACCCAGTACTTC. It yields the protein CAHKENSGRGETQYF.

The rearrangement links TRBV4-2 to TRBJ2-5; D may be TRBD1 (7 bases). The CDR3 contains 17 residues. Trimming left V 4 bases short and J 4 bases short, with 22 bases between. The germline gives CDR1 LGHNA, CDR2 YNFKEQ. CDR3 in DNA: TGTGCCAGCAGCCGAGACAGGGCAGTCGGGAGTGGAGAGACCCAGTACTTC. Its translation: CASSRDRAVGSGETQYF.

The chain couples TRBV5-4 to TRBJ2-7; D remains ambiguous. CDR3 length equals 14 residues. The germline V gene has CDR1 SGHNT and CDR2 YYREEE (reference sequence). Trimming removed 4 bases from V and 2 bases from J, with 13 bases in between. CDR3: CASSPWASTYEQYF. The CDR3 DNA reads TGTGCCAGCAGCCCGTGGGCCAGCACCTACGAGCAGTACTTC. Variable domain in full (rest from reference TRBV5-4 and TRBJ2-7): ETGVTQSPTHLIKTRGQQVTLRCSSQSGHNTVSWYQQALGQGPQFIFQYYREEENGRGNFPPRFSGLQFPNYSSELNVNALELDDSALYLCASSPWASTYEQYFGPGTRLTVT.

This clone was observed once. The chain uses TRBV6-5 and TRBJ1-6, with 7 positions matching TRBD1. CDR1 and CDR2 (germline): MNHEY, SVGAGI. The junction had 5 bases not matched to a gene; V was cut back by 8 bases and J by 7 bases. The length of the CDR3 is 13 residues. CDR3 coding DNA: TGTGCCAGCGGGGGGACAGTCAATTCACCCCTCCACTTT. Amino acids: CASGGTVNSPLHF.

CDR3 nucleotides: TGTGCCAGCTCCGAGCGACAGAGCTATGGCTACACCTTC. It yields the protein CASSERQSYGYTF. The chain is built from TRBV18 and TRBJ1-2, with D maybe TRBD1 (5 bases). The CDR3 runs to 13 residues. The V end was cut by 6 bases, the J end by 4 bases, with 12 bases between. Looked up from germline, CDR1 is KGHSH and CDR2 is LQKENI.

The rearrangement joins TRBV7-9 to TRBJ1-1; TRBD1 agrees at 7 bases. CDR1 and CDR2 (germline): SEHNR, FQNEAQ (reference sequence). The CDR3 has 14 residues. Unmatched junction bases numbered 6, after V lost 3 bases and J lost 5 bases. This CDR3 is CASSLTGSQTEAFF. As DNA, the CDR3 is TGTGCCAGCAGCTTGACAGGGTCCCAGACTGAAGCTTTCTTT. Looking up the rest from reference TRBV7-9 and TRBJ1-1 gives the full variable domain: DTGVSQNPRHKITKRGQNVTFRCDPISEHNRLYWYRQTLGQGPEFLTYFQNEAQLEKSRLLSDRFSAERPKGSFSTLEIQRTEQGDSAMYLCASSLTGSQTEAFFGQGTRLTVV.

This rearrangement joins TRBV4-1 to TRBJ1-1; the D gene is possibly TRBD1 (5 bases). V lost 4 bases and J lost 4, with 19 bases in between. Germline-derived CDR1 and CDR2 are MGHRA and YSYEKL. The CDR3 length is 16 residues. The CDR3 spells CASSRDLGRVGTEAFF. Here the CDR3 DNA reads TGCGCCAGCAGCCGAGATTTGGGCAGGGTTGGCACTGAAGCTTTCTTT.

V and J are TRBV5-6 and TRBJ1-5, with 7 bases aligning to TRBD1. Trimming at V came to 0 bases and at J to 7 bases, leaving 7 bases not matched to a gene. Germline-derived CDR1 and CDR2 are SGHDT and YYEEEE. This CDR3 is 15 amino acids long. In nucleotides, the CDR3 is TGTGCCAGCAGCTTGGGACAGGGCTTATGGCAGCCCCAGCATTTT. This encodes CASSLGQGLWQPQHF.

The V gene is TRBV10-3, the J gene TRBJ2-6; 11 nucleotides agree with TRBD2. V lost 8 bases to trimming and J lost 0 bases; unmatched junction nucleotides: 6. This CDR3 is built from 17 residues. Germline V gene sequence: CDR1 ENHRY, CDR2 SYGVKD. CDR3 amino acids: CAIPGTSGSSGANVLTF. As DNA, the CDR3 is TGTGCCATCCCCGGGACTAGCGGAAGCTCTGGGGCCAACGTCCTGACTTTC.

CDR3 nucleotides: TGTGCCATCAGTAGCCCAGGGACAGGGCGGTACGAGCAGTACTTC. It specifies CAISSPGTGRYEQYF. The chain has TRBV10-3 and TRBJ2-7; 9 bases fit TRBD1. Germline CDR1 and CDR2: ENHRY and SYGVKD. Trimming at V came to 5 bases and at J to 4 bases, leaving 9 bases not matched to a gene. The CDR3 loop spans 15 amino acids.

In DNA form, the CDR3 reads TGCAGCGTTAAACCTGGGCGGGGGGATACCGGGGAGCTGTTTTTT. Protein product: CSVKPGRGDTGELFF. The chain recombines TRBV29-1 with TRBJ2-2; 8 nucleotides agree with TRBD2. V was pared by 5 bases and J by 5 bases, with 10 bases of the junction left unmatched. CDR1 and CDR2 from the germline V gene are SQVTM and ANQGSEA. There are 15 residues in the CDR3.

V gene TRBV11-3 combines with J gene TRBJ2-2; the D is unclear. V was shortened by 5 bases and J by 0 bases, with 13 bases between the two germline ends. Per germline, CDR1 SGHNT and CDR2 YENEEA. This CDR3 is built from 16 residues. CDR3 in amino acids: CASSPGRFSNTGELFF. For the CDR3, the DNA is TGTGCCAGCAGCCCAGGAAGGTTCTCGAACACCGGGGAGCTGTTTTTT.

The chain links TRBV7-6 to TRBJ2-2; D gene ambiguous. The ends were cut back, 4 bases at V and 0 bases at J, with 6 bases in the middle. This CDR3 comprises 14 residues. Germline CDR1 reads SGHVS; CDR2 reads FNYEAQ. The CDR3 here is CASSSPANTGELFF. In DNA form, the CDR3 reads TGTGCCAGCAGCTCTCCAGCGAACACCGGGGAGCTGTTTTTT.

The V gene is TRBV23-1, the J gene TRBJ1-5; D is uncertain. TRBV23-1 is classed as an ORF, of uncertain function. Trimming took off 9 bases at V and 0 bases at J, with 18 bases between the two ends. This CDR3 region has 16 residues. CDR3 DNA sequence: TGCGCCAGTCATGGGAGAGAGAGTGGTAGCAATCAGCCCCAGCATTTT. This codes for CASHGRESGSNQPQHF.

The count of this clone is one. The chain combines TRBV6-1 with TRBJ1-5, with 9 bases fitting TRBD1. The junction had 22 bases not matched to a gene; V was cut back by 4 bases and J by 6 bases. CDR3 length: 20 residues. Germline V gene lookup returns CDR1 MNHNS and CDR2 SASEGT. Here the CDR3 reads CASSGSGETLAGTGIQPQHF. CDR3 coding DNA: TGTGCCAGCAGTGGGAGTGGAGAGACGTTAGCCGGGACAGGGATTCAGCCCCAGCATTTT.

This clone was detected only once. The chain couples TRBV19 to TRBJ1-1; the D is unclear. The CDR3 has 12 residues. The germline V and J ends were trimmed by 3 bases and 7 bases, with 9 bases remaining between them. Germline V lookup: CDR1 LNHDA, CDR2 SQIVND (reference sequence). CDR3: CASSILGSEAFF. CDR3 DNA sequence: TGTGCCAGTAGTATTCTGGGGAGTGAAGCTTTCTTT.

The rearrangement uses TRBV7-8 and TRBJ2-3, with unresolved D. The V gene lost 5 bases and the J gene lost 2 bases, with 8 bases spanning the gap. CDR3 length: 13 amino acids. Germline V gene sequence: CDR1 SGHVS, CDR2 FQNEAQ. The CDR3 spells CASSLDNTDTQYF. CDR3 DNA sequence: TGTGCCAGCAGCCTAGACAACACAGATACGCAGTATTTT.

The rearrangement links TRBV25-1 to TRBJ1-5, with D possibly matching TRBD1 (5 bases). Germline CDR1 and CDR2: MGHDK and SYGVNS. V lost 4 bases and J 2 bases, leaving 9 bases between the germline ends. This CDR3 spans 14 amino acids. The CDR3 DNA reads TGTGCCAGCAGTGGGGGAGGGGGCAATCAGCCCCAGCATTTT. Translation: CASSGGGGNQPQHF.

This clone was seen more than once but under ten times. The CDR3 DNA reads TGTGCCAGCAGCTTAGCACAGGGGAGTTCACCCCTCCACTTT. As protein: CASSLAQGSSPLHF. This chain uses TRBV7-9 with TRBJ1-6, with TRBD1 matching over 7 bases. The CDR3 runs to 14 residues. Germline V gene sequence: CDR1 SEHNR, CDR2 FQNEAQ (reference sequence). V was clipped by 0 bases and J by 9 bases; unmatched bases: 2.

The chain couples TRBV6-5 to TRBJ1-1; no definite D call. Per the germline V gene, CDR1 is MNHEY and CDR2 is SVGAGI. CDR3 size: 13 residues. Trimming removed 5 bases from V and 5 bases from J, with 12 bases in between. Written as DNA, the CDR3 is TGTGCCAGCAGTCGACCAGGAGGGACTGAAGCTTTCTTT. It yields the protein CASSRPGGTEAFF.